Below, one TCR beta chain is given with its context. This record comes from a study of technical replicates of blood from a few donors. Some clones are missing from TCRdb's copy, which holds only in-frame ones; the method was immunoSEQ multiplex PCR. The sample contains 65,000 to 80,000 clones, approximately 95% of which appear only once. Sequences were obtained from T cells isolated from PBMCs. The receptor was derived from a human donor in good health.

CDR3 in amino acids: CASSLETARPYGYTF. The CDR3 DNA reads as TGCGCCAGCAGCTTGGAGACAGCCCGCCCGTATGGCTACACCTTC. V and J are TRBV5-1 and TRBJ1-2, with D tentatively TRBD1 (5 bases). The CDR3 totals 15 residues. The V and J ends lost 0 bases and 5 bases respectively, with 14 bases between them. Germline V gives CDR1 SGHRS, CDR2 YFSETQ.